The clone carrying this T cell receptor (beta chain) occurred a few times. This specimen belongs to a study of regulatory T cells in long-lasting Graves disease. The CDR3 covers 18 residues. CDR1 is KGHSH and CDR2 is LQKENI in the germline V gene. V shed 3 bases and J 2 bases; nucleotides not matched to a gene: 8. Sequencing libraries for TCR beta were prepared with iRepertoire HTBI primers and Arm-PCR of CDR3 regions. MiXCR, run by TCRdb on the multiplex PCR reads, gives a single entry per CDR3 protein. In the table there are approximately 560,000 distinct CDR3 sequences, 15% to 20% of which are singletons. The time point denotes: newly diagnosed GD, antithyroid drugs for less than 3 months. PBMC RNA served as the TCR library source. The same data also contributed to another study, on T cells in Graves' hyperthyroidism and ophthalmopathy. Turning to that study: The study left out patients who had uncontrolled infection, other autoimmune disease, pregnancy or lactation.

This receptor was identified in a man younger than 30 with Graves disease. The sample was peripheral blood mononuclear cells (PBMCs), taken at new diagnosis, from a patient treated with antithyroid drugs. The gene calls are TRBV18 and TRBJ2-6, with 9 nucleotides matching TRBD1. The chain's CDR3 is CASSPVRTGATGANVLTF. The CDR3 DNA reads TGTGCCAGCTCACCCGTAAGGACAGGGGCAACTGGGGCCAACGTCCTGACTTTC.